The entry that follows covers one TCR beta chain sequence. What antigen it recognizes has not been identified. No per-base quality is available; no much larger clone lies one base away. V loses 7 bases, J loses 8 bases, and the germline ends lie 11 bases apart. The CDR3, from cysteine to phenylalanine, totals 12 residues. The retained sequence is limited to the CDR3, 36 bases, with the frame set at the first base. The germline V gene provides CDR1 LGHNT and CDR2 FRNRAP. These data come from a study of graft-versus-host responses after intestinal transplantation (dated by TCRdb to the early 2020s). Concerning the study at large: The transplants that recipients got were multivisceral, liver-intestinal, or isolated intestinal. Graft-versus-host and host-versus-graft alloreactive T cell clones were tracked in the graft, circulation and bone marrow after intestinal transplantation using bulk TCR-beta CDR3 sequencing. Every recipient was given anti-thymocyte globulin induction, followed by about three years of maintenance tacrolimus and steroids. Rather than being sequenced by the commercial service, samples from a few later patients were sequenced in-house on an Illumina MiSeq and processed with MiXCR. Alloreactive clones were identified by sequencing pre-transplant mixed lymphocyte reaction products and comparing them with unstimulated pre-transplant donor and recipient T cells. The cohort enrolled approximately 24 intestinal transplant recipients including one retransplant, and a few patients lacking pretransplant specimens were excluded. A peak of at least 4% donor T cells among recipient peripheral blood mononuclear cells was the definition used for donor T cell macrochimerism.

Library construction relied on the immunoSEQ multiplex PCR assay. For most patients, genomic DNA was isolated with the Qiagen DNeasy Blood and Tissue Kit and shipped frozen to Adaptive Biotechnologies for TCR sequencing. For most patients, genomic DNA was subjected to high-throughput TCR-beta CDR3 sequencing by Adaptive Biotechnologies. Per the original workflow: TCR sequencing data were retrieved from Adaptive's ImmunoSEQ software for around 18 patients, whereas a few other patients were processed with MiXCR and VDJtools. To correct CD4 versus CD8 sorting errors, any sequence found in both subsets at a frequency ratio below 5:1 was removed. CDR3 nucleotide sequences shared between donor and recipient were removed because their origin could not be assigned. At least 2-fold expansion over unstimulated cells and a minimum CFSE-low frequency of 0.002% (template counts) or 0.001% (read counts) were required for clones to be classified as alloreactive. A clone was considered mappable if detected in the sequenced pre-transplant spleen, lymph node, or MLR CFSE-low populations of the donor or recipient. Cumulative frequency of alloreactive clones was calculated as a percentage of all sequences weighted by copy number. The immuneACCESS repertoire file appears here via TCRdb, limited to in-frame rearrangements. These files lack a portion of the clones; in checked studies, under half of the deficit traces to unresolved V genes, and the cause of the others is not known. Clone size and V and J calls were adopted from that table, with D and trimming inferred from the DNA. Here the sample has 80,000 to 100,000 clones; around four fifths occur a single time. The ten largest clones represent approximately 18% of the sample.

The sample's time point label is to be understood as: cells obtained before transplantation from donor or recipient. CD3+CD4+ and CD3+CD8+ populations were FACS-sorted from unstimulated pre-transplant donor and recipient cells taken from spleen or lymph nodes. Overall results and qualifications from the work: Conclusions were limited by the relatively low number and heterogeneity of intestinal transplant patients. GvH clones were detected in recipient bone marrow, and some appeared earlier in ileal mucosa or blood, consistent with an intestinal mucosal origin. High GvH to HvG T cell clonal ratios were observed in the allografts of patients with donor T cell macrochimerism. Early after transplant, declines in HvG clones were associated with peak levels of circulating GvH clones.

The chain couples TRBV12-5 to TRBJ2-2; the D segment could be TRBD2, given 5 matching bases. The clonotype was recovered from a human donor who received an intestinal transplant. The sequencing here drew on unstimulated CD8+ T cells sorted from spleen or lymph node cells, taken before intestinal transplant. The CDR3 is CASAGAGGELFF. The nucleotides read TGTGCTAGTGCAGGTGCGGGTGGGGAGCTGTTTTTT.